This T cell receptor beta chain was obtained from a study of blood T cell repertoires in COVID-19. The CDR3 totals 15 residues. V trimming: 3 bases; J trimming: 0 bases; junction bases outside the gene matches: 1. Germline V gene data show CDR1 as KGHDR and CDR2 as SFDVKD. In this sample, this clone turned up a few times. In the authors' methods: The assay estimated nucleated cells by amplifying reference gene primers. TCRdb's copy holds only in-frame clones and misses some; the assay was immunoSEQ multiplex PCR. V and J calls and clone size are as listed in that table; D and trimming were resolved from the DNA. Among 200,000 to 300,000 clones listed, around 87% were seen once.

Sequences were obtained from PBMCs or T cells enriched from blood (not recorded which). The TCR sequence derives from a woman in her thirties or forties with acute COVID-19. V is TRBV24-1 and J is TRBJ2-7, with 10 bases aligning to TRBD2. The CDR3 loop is CATSDGLADSYEQYF. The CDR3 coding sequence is TGTGCCACCAGTGATGGACTAGCGGACTCCTACGAGCAGTACTTC.